This entry lists 13 T cell receptor beta chains sequenced from one sample in a study of tumor-infiltrating lymphocytes in localized non-small cell lung cancer. Measured with immunoSEQ multiplex PCR; TCRdb has only the in-frame clones, and not every one. Of around 23,000 clones listed, roughly 66% are singletons. Sequenced material: lung tumor tissue. These receptors originate from a human donor with non-small cell lung cancer.

The chain couples TRBV12-5 to TRBJ1-1, with D hard to call. The CDR3 runs 15 residues. V was cut by 3 bases and J by 6 bases, with 17 bases left in between. Germline lookup yields CDR1 LGHNT and CDR2 FRNRAP. The CDR3 nucleotides are TGTGCTAGTGGTTTTCCCCGGGAGGGCAAAGCTGAAGCTTTCTTT. It yields the protein CASGFPREGKAEAFF.

V gene TRBV7-8 combines with J gene TRBJ2-1, with 8 bases aligning to TRBD1. Trimming cost V 1 base and J 7 bases; bases outside gene matches: 6. CDR1 and CDR2 (germline): SGHVS, FQNEAQ. This CDR3 has 15 amino acids. The CDR3 sequence is CASSLGGQGSNEQFF. The CDR3 DNA follows: TGTGCCAGCAGCTTAGGAGGACAGGGCAGTAATGAGCAGTTCTTC.

The rearrangement uses TRBV11-3 and TRBJ2-5; 9 positions agree with TRBD1. The CDR3 spans 18 residues. Germline-derived CDR1 and CDR2 are SGHNT and YENEEA. V was pared by 5 bases and J by 2 bases, with 15 bases of the junction left unmatched. This chain's CDR3 is CASSPRLNRGPEQETQYF. The CDR3 DNA is TGTGCCAGCAGCCCCCGCCTGAACAGGGGGCCAGAACAAGAGACCCAGTACTTC.

J is TRBJ2-7 and V is TRBV7-2; 10 nucleotides line up with TRBD2. V was clipped by 1 base and J by 4 bases; unmatched bases: 4. There are 15 residues in the CDR3. Germline loops: CDR1 SGHTA, CDR2 FQGNSA. Here the CDR3 reads CASSLDSGGKYEQYF. The CDR3, as DNA: TGTGCCAGCAGCTTAGATAGCGGGGGGAAGTACGAGCAGTACTTC.

The genes are TRBV30 and TRBJ2-7; 7 nucleotides agree with TRBD1. Germline V gene sequence: CDR1 GTSNPN, CDR2 SVGIG (reference sequence). V dropped 0 bases and J dropped 3; count of bases not matched to a gene: 8. The CDR3 length is 15 residues. The CDR3 loop is CAWSVGSNRGYEQYF. CDR3 in DNA: TGTGCCTGGAGTGTTGGGTCGAACAGGGGCTACGAGCAGTACTTC.

The chain combines TRBV6-1 with TRBJ2-2, with TRBD1 matching 8 bases. The CDR3 extends over 14 amino acids. Germline CDR1 and CDR2: MNHNS and SASEGT. The ends lost 10 bases at V and 4 bases at J; junction bases unmatched: 8. The DNA for the CDR3 is TGTGCCATTAAGACAGGGGACGGCACCGGGGAGCTGTTTTTT. This gives the protein CAIKTGDGTGELFF.

V usage is TRBV11-3 and J usage is TRBJ1-2; TRBD1 matches at 7 bases. J was trimmed by 2 bases and V by 1 base; bases with no gene match: 4. This CDR3 has 15 residues. Germline values: CDR1 SGHNT, CDR2 YENEEA. The CDR3 nucleotides read TGTGCCAGCAGCTTAGGGTCGACAGGGAACTATGGCTACACCTTC. Translated, it gives CASSLGSTGNYGYTF.

This chain uses TRBV5-1 with TRBJ1-1; D is perhaps TRBD1 (6 bases). The CDR3 totals 14 residues. From germline, CDR1 is SGHRS and CDR2 YFSETQ. Trimming pared 3 bases from V and 3 bases from J, leaving 12 bases between. The CDR3 region is CASSWGGRDTEAFF. The CDR3 DNA reads TGCGCCAGCAGCTGGGGGGGCCGGGACACTGAAGCTTTCTTT.

The chain's CDR3 is CASSEALQAGGYQETQYF. In nucleotides, the CDR3 is TGTGCCAGCAGTGAAGCGCTTCAGGCGGGGGGGTACCAAGAGACCCAGTACTTC. This chain joins TRBV2 and TRBJ2-5, with 9 nucleotides matching TRBD2. V was pared by 0 bases and J by 0 bases, with 8 bases of the junction left unmatched. This CDR3 is built from 18 residues. CDR1 is SNHLY and CDR2 is FYNNEI in the germline V gene.

By frequency in the sample, this clone is medium-sized (0.01 to 0.1%). The rearrangement joins TRBV29-1 to TRBJ1-1; D is uncertain. Germline values: CDR1 SQVTM, CDR2 ANQGSEA. The CDR3 runs 13 residues. Trimming cost V 0 bases and J 4 bases, with 9 bases left between them. In nucleotides, the CDR3 is TGCAGCGTTGAAGATAAGGGAGGCACTGAAGCTTTCTTT. Protein product: CSVEDKGGTEAFF.

The rearrangement links TRBV7-2 to TRBJ1-3; tentative D call: TRBD1 (6 bases). The CDR3 totals 14 residues. Germline V gene data show CDR1 as SGHTA and CDR2 as FQGNSA. Trimming took 5 bases from V and 10 from J, leaving 18 bases between them. CDR3 loop: CASSMISSGATIYF. Here the CDR3 DNA reads TGTGCCAGCAGCATGATTTCTTCGGGGGCTACCATATATTTT.

The rearrangement uses TRBV5-4 and TRBJ2-2; 9 nucleotides agree with TRBD2. Germline-derived CDR1 and CDR2 are SGHNT and YYREEE (reference sequence). V lost 0 bases, J lost 6 bases, and 6 bases stayed unmatched. CDR3 size: 16 residues. In nucleotides, the CDR3 is TGTGCCAGCAGCTTGGTCGGCGGGGGGGCGGCCGGGGAGCTGTTTTTT. Protein sequence: CASSLVGGGAAGELFF.

This sequence joins TRBV5-6 and TRBJ2-2; tentatively, D is TRBD1 (6 bases). The CDR3 loop spans 13 amino acids. Germline CDR1 and CDR2: SGHDT and YYEEEE. The V and J ends lost 0 bases and 8 bases respectively, with 8 bases between them. The CDR3 region has the DNA TGTGCCAGCAGCTTGGCCCAGGGGGGGGAGCTGTTTTTT. Residues: CASSLAQGGELFF.